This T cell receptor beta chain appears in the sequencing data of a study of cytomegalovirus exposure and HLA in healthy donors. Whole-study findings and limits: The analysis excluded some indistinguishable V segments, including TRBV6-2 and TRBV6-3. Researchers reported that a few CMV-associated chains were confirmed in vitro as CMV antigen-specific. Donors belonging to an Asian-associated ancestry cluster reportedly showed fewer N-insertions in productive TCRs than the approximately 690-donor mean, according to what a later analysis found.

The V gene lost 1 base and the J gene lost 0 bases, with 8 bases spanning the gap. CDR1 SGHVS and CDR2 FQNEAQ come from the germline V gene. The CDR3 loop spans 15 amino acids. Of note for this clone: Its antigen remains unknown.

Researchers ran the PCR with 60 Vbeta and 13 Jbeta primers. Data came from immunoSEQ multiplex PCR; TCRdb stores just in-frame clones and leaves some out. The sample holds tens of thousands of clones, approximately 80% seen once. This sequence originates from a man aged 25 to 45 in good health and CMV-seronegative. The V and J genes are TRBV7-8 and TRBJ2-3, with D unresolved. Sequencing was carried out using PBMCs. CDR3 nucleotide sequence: TGTGCCAGCAGCTTAGTCCAGACTAGCACAGATACGCAGTATTTT. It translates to CASSLVQTSTDTQYF.